A selection of T cell receptor beta chains follows, all from one sample in a study of regulatory T cells in long-lasting Graves disease. TCRdb fed the multiplex PCR reads into MiXCR, producing one record per CDR3 protein. The sample records some 250,000 distinct CDR3 sequences, around 19% being singletons. These data also formed part of another study, on T cells in Graves' hyperthyroidism and ophthalmopathy.

The sample was peripheral blood mononuclear cells (PBMCs), taken at new diagnosis, from a patient treated with antithyroid drugs. Receptors originate from a woman in her twenties or thirties with Graves disease. CDR3s include the opening cysteine and the closing phenylalanine or tryptophan. Each record gives: D gene, V gene, clone size, J gene, CDR3 protein, CDR3 DNA. The D gene is left open where the match is weak. Clone size is given for some rows only: seen once, a few or many times, or a class if the clone is expanded.

NA,TRBV7-9,many,TRBJ1-1,CASRLTGGDTEAFF,TGTGCCAGCAGGCTGACAGGCGGCGACACTGAAGCTTTCTTT
TRBD1,TRBV10-3,NA,TRBJ2-5,CAISEQGQGILGQETQYF,TGTGCCATCAGTGAACAAGGACAGGGGATTTTAGGCCAAGAGACCCAGTACTTC
NA,TRBV6-2/TRBV6-3,few,TRBJ1-1,CATGRKNTEAFF,TGTGCCACGGGACGCAAGAACACTGAAGCTTTCTTT
NA,TRBV20-1,NA,TRBJ2-1,CSARGGGARYNEQFF,TGCAGTGCCAGGGGGGGGGGCGCGAGGTACAATGAGCAGTTCTTC
NA,TRBV7-3,many,TRBJ2-1,CASSLERGAGNEQFF,TGTGCCAGCAGCCTGGAGAGGGGGGCGGGGAATGAGCAGTTCTTC
TRBD2,TRBV27,few,TRBJ2-3,CASSFTAGGTDTQYF,TGTGCCAGCAGTTTTACAGCGGGGGGCACAGATACGCAGTATTTT
TRBD1,TRBV7-2,NA,TRBJ2-1,CASSPGQSHEQFF,TGTGCCAGCAGCCCGGGACAGTCTCATGAGCAGTTCTTC
TRBD1,TRBV6-2/TRBV6-3,many,TRBJ1-2,CASSSPTWTGGGYTF,TGTGCCAGCAGTTCCCCTACCTGGACAGGGGGTGGCTACACCTTC
NA,TRBV18,NA,TRBJ2-7,CASSGTGLSYEQYF,TGTGCCAGCTCGGGAACAGGGCTCTCCTACGAGCAGTACTTC
NA,TRBV5-1,many,TRBJ1-2,CASSSDGLYGYTF,TGCGCCAGCAGCTCGGACGGTCTCTATGGCTACACCTTC